A selection of T cell receptor beta chains follows, all from one sample in a study of blood T cell repertoires in COVID-19. Generated by immunoSEQ multiplex PCR, the TCRdb table keeps only in-frame clones and is missing some. The profile covers approximately 210,000 clones, with 94% appearing a single time and roughly 0.76% taken by the ten largest. Specimen: peripheral blood. These receptors were collected from a man aged 25 to 40 with COVID-19, enrolled during active disease. CDR3s include the opening cysteine and the closing phenylalanine or tryptophan. D genes are given only for firm matches. A row's size may be missing; if present it is once, few, many or a size class.

D gene: -
J gene: TRBJ2-7
V gene: TRBV18
clone size: -
CDR3 protein: CASSPNSQGDTYEQYF
CDR3 DNA: TGTGCCAGCTCACCAAATTCCCAGGGTGATACGTACGAGCAGTACTTC

D gene: -
J gene: TRBJ1-4
V gene: TRBV24-1
clone size: -
CDR3 protein: CATYNVGRPEKLFF
CDR3 DNA: TGTGCCACCTATAACGTAGGGAGGCCAGAAAAACTGTTTTTT

D gene: -
J gene: TRBJ1-2
V gene: TRBV25-1
clone size: once
CDR3 protein: CASTATGRVYGYTF
CDR3 DNA: TGTGCCAGCACCGCGACAGGAAGGGTCTATGGCTACACCTTC

D gene: TRBD1
J gene: TRBJ1-5
V gene: TRBV2
clone size: -
CDR3 protein: CASSADRGSNQPQHF
CDR3 DNA: TGTGCCAGCAGTGCGGACAGGGGAAGCAATCAGCCCCAGCATTTT

D gene: TRBD1
J gene: TRBJ1-1
V gene: TRBV5-4
clone size: -
CDR3 protein: CASSLGDREEAFF
CDR3 DNA: TGTGCCAGCAGCTTGGGTGACAGGGAGGAGGCTTTCTTT

D gene: TRBD2
J gene: TRBJ2-3
V gene: TRBV9
clone size: few
CDR3 protein: CASSEDSGAGTDTQYF
CDR3 DNA: TGTGCCAGCAGCGAGGATAGCGGGGCGGGCACAGATACGCAGTATTTT

D gene: TRBD2
J gene: TRBJ2-3
V gene: TRBV5-1
clone size: -
CDR3 protein: CASSLATASGLRTDTQYF
CDR3 DNA: TGCGCCAGCAGCCTCGCCACAGCTAGCGGGCTTCGCACAGATACGCAGTATTTT

D gene: -
J gene: TRBJ1-1
V gene: TRBV11-3
clone size: -
CDR3 protein: CASSLDQQGTEAFF
CDR3 DNA: TGTGCCAGCAGCTTAGATCAACAGGGTACTGAAGCTTTCTTT

D gene: -
J gene: TRBJ1-2
V gene: TRBV6-5
clone size: -
CDR3 protein: CASHFAGGPNYGYTF
CDR3 DNA: TGTGCCAGCCACTTCGCCGGAGGCCCTAACTATGGCTACACCTTC

D gene: TRBD1
J gene: TRBJ1-3
V gene: TRBV11-2
clone size: -
CDR3 protein: CASSDRDRGWRNTIYF
CDR3 DNA: TGTGCCAGCTCCGACCGGGACAGGGGTTGGAGAAACACCATATATTTT

D gene: -
J gene: TRBJ2-7
V gene: TRBV29-1
clone size: -
CDR3 protein: CSAQGHAPYEQYF
CDR3 DNA: TGCAGCGCTCAGGGGCATGCCCCCTACGAGCAGTACTTC

D gene: TRBD1
J gene: TRBJ2-7
V gene: TRBV7-6
clone size: -
CDR3 protein: CASSLAFAGGISYEQYF
CDR3 DNA: TGTGCCAGCAGCTTAGCGTTTGCAGGGGGCATATCCTACGAGCAGTACTTC

D gene: TRBD1
J gene: TRBJ1-1
V gene: TRBV5-1
clone size: -
CDR3 protein: CASSLAETGSTEAFF
CDR3 DNA: TGCGCCAGCAGCTTGGCCGAGACAGGGTCTACTGAAGCTTTCTTT

D gene: TRBD2
J gene: TRBJ2-1
V gene: TRBV2
clone size: -
CDR3 protein: CASSESGLVFLSSYNEQFF
CDR3 DNA: TGTGCCAGCAGTGAATCGGGACTAGTTTTCCTGAGCTCCTACAATGAGCAGTTCTTC

D gene: -
J gene: TRBJ2-1
V gene: TRBV7-2
clone size: -
CDR3 protein: CASSLAETAYNEQFF
CDR3 DNA: TGTGCCAGCAGCTTAGCGGAGACGGCCTACAATGAGCAGTTCTTC

D gene: -
J gene: TRBJ2-1
V gene: TRBV6-5
clone size: -
CDR3 protein: CASSLAGWGEFF
CDR3 DNA: TGTGCCAGCAGCCTAGCAGGGTGGGGGGAGTTCTTC

D gene: -
J gene: TRBJ1-2
V gene: TRBV9
clone size: -
CDR3 protein: CASSVGQGFYGYTF
CDR3 DNA: TGTGCCAGCAGCGTAGGCCAGGGATTCTATGGCTACACCTTC

D gene: -
J gene: TRBJ1-2
V gene: TRBV13
clone size: -
CDR3 protein: CASSLGPMELDGYTF
CDR3 DNA: TGTGCCAGCAGCTTAGGCCCCATGGAGCTCGATGGCTACACCTTC

D gene: -
J gene: TRBJ1-1
V gene: TRBV11-2
clone size: once
CDR3 protein: CASSLMPGREAFF
CDR3 DNA: TGTGCCAGCAGCTTAATGCCAGGCCGAGAAGCTTTCTTT

D gene: -
J gene: TRBJ1-2
V gene: TRBV15
clone size: -
CDR3 protein: CATSRLNTGSDGYTF
CDR3 DNA: TGTGCCACCAGCAGACTCAACACAGGGAGCGATGGCTACACCTTC

D gene: -
J gene: TRBJ1-1
V gene: TRBV5-6
clone size: -
CDR3 protein: CASSWSTEAFF
CDR3 DNA: TGTGCCAGCAGCTGGAGCACTGAAGCTTTCTTT

D gene: TRBD1
J gene: TRBJ2-2
V gene: TRBV24-1
clone size: -
CDR3 protein: CATSDSGTGNTGELFF
CDR3 DNA: TGTGCCACCAGTGATTCCGGGACAGGAAACACCGGGGAGCTGTTTTTT

D gene: -
J gene: TRBJ1-2
V gene: TRBV6-5
clone size: -
CDR3 protein: CATLRRGLLYGYTF
CDR3 DNA: TGTGCCACCCTACGGAGGGGTTTGCTCTATGGCTACACCTTC

D gene: TRBD1
J gene: TRBJ2-7
V gene: TRBV5-6
clone size: once
CDR3 protein: CASSGNRDRFSYEQYF
CDR3 DNA: TGTGCCAGCAGCGGGAACCGGGACAGGTTTTCCTACGAGCAGTACTTC

D gene: TRBD1
J gene: TRBJ2-3
V gene: TRBV7-6
clone size: -
CDR3 protein: CASRPATGGWTDTQYF
CDR3 DNA: TGTGCCAGCAGACCAGCGACAGGGGGCTGGACAGATACGCAGTATTTT

D gene: -
J gene: TRBJ1-2
V gene: TRBV2
clone size: -
CDR3 protein: CASRGPTGSYGYTF
CDR3 DNA: TGTGCCAGCAGGGGTCCCACAGGGAGTTATGGCTACACCTTC

D gene: -
J gene: TRBJ1-5
V gene: TRBV29-1
clone size: -
CDR3 protein: CSVTLGGVGQPQHF
CDR3 DNA: TGCAGCGTCACCCTTGGCGGGGTAGGTCAGCCCCAGCATTTT

D gene: TRBD1
J gene: TRBJ1-2
V gene: TRBV6-5
clone size: -
CDR3 protein: CASSHRGRANYGYTF
CDR3 DNA: TGTGCCAGCAGTCACAGGGGGCGAGCTAACTATGGCTACACCTTC

D gene: TRBD1
J gene: TRBJ2-7
V gene: TRBV7-2
clone size: once
CDR3 protein: CASSLVDRGYEQYF
CDR3 DNA: TGTGCCAGCAGCTTAGTGGACAGGGGCTACGAGCAGTACTTC

D gene: TRBD1
J gene: TRBJ1-1
V gene: TRBV11-1
clone size: -
CDR3 protein: CASSFLDRGTEAFF
CDR3 DNA: TGTGCCAGCAGCTTCCTCGACAGGGGCACTGAAGCTTTCTTT

D gene: TRBD1
J gene: TRBJ1-5
V gene: TRBV19
clone size: -
CDR3 protein: CASSINRGQGQPQHF
CDR3 DNA: TGTGCCAGTAGTATAAACAGGGGGCAGGGTCAGCCCCAGCATTTT

D gene: TRBD1
J gene: TRBJ1-2
V gene: TRBV27
clone size: -
CDR3 protein: CASSRTGGPGGYTF
CDR3 DNA: TGTGCCAGCAGTCGGACAGGGGGACCAGGTGGCTACACCTTC

D gene: -
J gene: TRBJ2-2
V gene: TRBV6-4
clone size: -
CDR3 protein: CASSDRSGEGAGELFF
CDR3 DNA: TGTGCCAGCAGTGATAGGTCGGGGGAAGGCGCCGGGGAGCTGTTTTTT

D gene: TRBD1
J gene: TRBJ1-4
V gene: TRBV5-1
clone size: -
CDR3 protein: CASSREGARTNEKLFF
CDR3 DNA: TGCGCCAGCAGCCGGGAGGGGGCGCGGACTAATGAAAAACTGTTTTTT

D gene: TRBD1
J gene: TRBJ2-7
V gene: TRBV3-1/TRBV3-2
clone size: -
CDR3 protein: CASSQGQGLYEQYF
CDR3 DNA: TGTGCCAGCAGCCAGGGACAGGGTTTGTACGAGCAGTACTTC

D gene: -
J gene: TRBJ1-2
V gene: TRBV11-2
clone size: -
CDR3 protein: CASSLQGRGFYGYTF
CDR3 DNA: TGTGCCAGCAGCTTACAGGGCAGGGGCTTCTATGGCTACACCTTC

D gene: -
J gene: TRBJ2-2
V gene: TRBV3-1/TRBV3-2
clone size: -
CDR3 protein: CASSQDFGSTGKLFF
CDR3 DNA: TGTGCCAGCAGCCAAGATTTCGGTAGCACCGGGAAGCTGTTTTTT

D gene: -
J gene: TRBJ2-1
V gene: TRBV27
clone size: -
CDR3 protein: CASSPRDIGLNEQFF
CDR3 DNA: TGTGCCAGCAGTCCCCGGGACATAGGGCTCAATGAGCAGTTCTTC

D gene: TRBD1
J gene: TRBJ2-5
V gene: TRBV9
clone size: -
CDR3 protein: CASSGRDRPQETQYF
CDR3 DNA: TGTGCCAGCAGCGGCCGGGACAGACCCCAAGAGACCCAGTACTTC

D gene: TRBD1
J gene: TRBJ1-5
V gene: TRBV10-2
clone size: -
CDR3 protein: CATASRDSGQPQHF
CDR3 DNA: TGCGCCACCGCGAGCCGGGACAGCGGGCAGCCCCAGCATTTT

D gene: -
J gene: TRBJ1-4
V gene: TRBV5-1
clone size: once
CDR3 protein: CASSLRGTNEKLFF
CDR3 DNA: TGCGCCAGCAGCTTGAGAGGCACTAATGAAAAACTGTTTTTT

D gene: TRBD1
J gene: TRBJ2-3
V gene: TRBV28
clone size: -
CDR3 protein: CASSQGARADTQYF
CDR3 DNA: TGTGCCAGCAGCCAGGGGGCGAGGGCAGATACGCAGTATTTT

D gene: TRBD1
J gene: TRBJ1-4
V gene: TRBV5-5
clone size: -
CDR3 protein: CASSKGTGRNEKLFF
CDR3 DNA: TGTGCCAGCAGCAAAGGGACAGGGAGGAATGAAAAACTGTTTTTT

D gene: TRBD2
J gene: TRBJ2-5
V gene: TRBV4-1
clone size: -
CDR3 protein: CASSPYAGRDETQYF
CDR3 DNA: TGCGCCAGCAGCCCCTACGCAGGGAGGGACGAGACCCAGTACTTC

D gene: -
J gene: TRBJ2-3
V gene: TRBV3-1/TRBV3-2
clone size: -
CDR3 protein: CASSQEMRRQYF
CDR3 DNA: TGTGCCAGCAGCCAAGAGATGCGTAGACAGTATTTT

D gene: TRBD1
J gene: TRBJ1-2
V gene: TRBV7-9
clone size: -
CDR3 protein: CASSPRQGYGYTF
CDR3 DNA: TGTGCCAGCAGCCCCCGACAGGGATATGGCTACACCTTC

D gene: TRBD2
J gene: TRBJ2-5
V gene: TRBV9
clone size: -
CDR3 protein: CASSVGGGASGAGETQYF
CDR3 DNA: TGTGCCAGCAGCGTAGGAGGCGGGGCTAGCGGGGCCGGGGAGACCCAGTACTTC

D gene: TRBD1
J gene: TRBJ1-1
V gene: TRBV7-9
clone size: once
CDR3 protein: CASNILQGAPEAFF
CDR3 DNA: TGTGCCAGCAATATTCTACAGGGGGCGCCGGAAGCTTTCTTT

D gene: -
J gene: TRBJ1-1
V gene: TRBV11-2
clone size: -
CDR3 protein: CASSPQNTEAFF
CDR3 DNA: TGTGCCAGCAGCCCACAGAACACTGAAGCTTTCTTT

D gene: -
J gene: TRBJ2-3
V gene: TRBV6-1
clone size: -
CDR3 protein: CASSAPLAGTSTDTQYF
CDR3 DNA: TGTGCCAGCAGTGCCCCTCTGGCGGGCACTAGCACAGATACGCAGTATTTT

D gene: TRBD1
J gene: TRBJ1-6
V gene: TRBV5-1
clone size: -
CDR3 protein: CASSEGTASPLHF
CDR3 DNA: TGCGCCAGCAGCGAAGGGACAGCCTCACCCCTCCACTTT

D gene: -
J gene: TRBJ2-7
V gene: TRBV3-1/TRBV3-2
clone size: -
CDR3 protein: CASSQGLSRVQVEQYF
CDR3 DNA: TGTGCCAGCAGCCAAGGGCTTTCCAGGGTGCAGGTCGAGCAGTACTTC

D gene: TRBD1
J gene: TRBJ2-7
V gene: TRBV11-3
clone size: few
CDR3 protein: CASSWDSLKGPIYEQYF
CDR3 DNA: TGTGCCAGCAGCTGGGACAGTTTAAAGGGGCCCATCTACGAGCAGTACTTC

D gene: -
J gene: TRBJ2-3
V gene: TRBV5-1
clone size: -
CDR3 protein: CASSLVGLLGSTDTQYF
CDR3 DNA: TGCGCCAGCAGCTTGGTGGGACTCCTAGGCAGCACAGATACGCAGTATTTT

D gene: TRBD1
J gene: TRBJ1-2
V gene: TRBV19
clone size: -
CDR3 protein: CASSSGTADNYGYTF
CDR3 DNA: TGTGCCAGTAGTTCCGGGACAGCCGATAACTATGGCTACACCTTC